This TCR beta chain came from a study of cytomegalovirus exposure and HLA in healthy donors. Vbeta (60) and Jbeta (13) primers were used in the PCR. TCRdb keeps only in-frame clones here, not all; method: immunoSEQ multiplex PCR. This sample has roughly 170,000 clones, with under 80% found just once. Study-wide results and limits: About 87% or about 30% of the time was how often most TCR beta V segments were productive, according to an earlier analysis.

Concerning this clone: Its antigen is unknown.

The length of the CDR3 is 15 residues. Germline CDR1 is SGHAT and CDR2 is FQNNGV. J was trimmed by 5 bases and V by 5 bases; bases with no gene match: 12. The material sequenced was PBMCs. This chain links TRBV11-2 with TRBJ2-7; 7 bases align to TRBD1. The TCR sequence derives from a woman in her fifties or sixties in good health and CMV-seropositive. CDR3 in DNA: TGTGCCAGCAGCCTCAGGTGGACAGGCGAGGACGAGCAGTACTTC. This translates into CASSLRWTGEDEQYF.